The clone carrying this TCR beta chain was counted many times. This CDR3 spans 14 amino acids. With 4 bases removed from V and 3 bases from J, the gap between germline ends came to 10 bases. This sample stems from a study of CD8 T cells in ankylosing spondylitis. TCRdb used MiXCR to reprocess the 5' RACE reads, holding one entry per CDR3 protein. The repertoire has about 150,000 distinct CDR3 sequences, around 42% of them found once; the top ten carry around 15%. This TCR was recovered from a male donor with ankylosing spondylitis. This chain links TRBV12-3 or TRBV12-4 with TRBJ1-5, with D unclear. The sequenced material came from synovial fluid, either unsorted or a sorted T cell fraction (not recorded which). The chain's CDR3 is CASSSSTYNQPQHF. The CDR3 coding sequence is TGTGCCAGCAGTTCAAGTACCTACAATCAGCCCCAGCATTTT.